One and the same sample provided the 9 T cell receptor beta chains below, sequenced in a study of vaccination and CD4 T cells after COVID-19. No antigen has been identified for these receptors. The Oncomine TCR Beta short-read assay was applied to DNA of cultured CD4+ T cells. TCRdb called the PCR reads again in MiXCR, with one record for every CDR3 protein. This table has 8,000 to 9,500 distinct CDR3 sequences, 60% appearing once. Treatment given: roughly 10-day PBMC culture with coronavirus spike peptide pools or control peptides (ViraFEST assay). Material: cultured CD4+ T cells from blood, obtained after SARS-CoV-2 vaccination. The source is a human donor with COVID-19.

There are a few counts of this clonotype. CDR3 DNA: TGCAGTGCTAGAGTAGCGGGGGATACGCAGTATTTT. Its translation is CSARVAGDTQYF. The chain has TRBV20-1 and TRBJ2-3, with 8 nucleotides matching TRBD2. Germline CDR1 reads DFQATT; CDR2 reads SNEGSKA (reference sequence). The V gene end was trimmed by 1 base and the J gene end by 6 bases; junction bases not matched to a gene: 0. The CDR3 runs to 12 residues.

This chain connects TRBV7-2 to TRBJ2-1; 8 bases agree with TRBD1. The CDR3 consists of 14 residues. V was pared by 5 bases and J by 6 bases, with 6 bases of the junction left unmatched. Germline assignment: CDR1 SGHTA and CDR2 FQGNSA. The DNA of the CDR3 is TGTGCCAGCAGCCCTCGGACAGGGCTCAATGAGCAGTTCTTC. Translation gives CASSPRTGLNEQFF.

The chain carries TRBV7-3 and TRBJ2-7; 8 bases align to TRBD1. Looked up from germline, CDR1 is SGHTA and CDR2 is FQGTGA. The length of the CDR3 is 14 residues. The V and J ends lost 5 bases and 6 bases, in that order; junction bases with no gene match: 9. The CDR3 loop reads CASSPSPGGGEQYF. The CDR3 nucleotides are TGTGCCAGCAGCCCAAGTCCAGGGGGCGGCGAGCAGTACTTC.

This rearrangement joins TRBV6-2 or TRBV6-3 to TRBJ2-2, with D tentatively TRBD1 (6 bases). Germline-derived CDR1 and CDR2 are MNHEY and SVGEGT. V was trimmed by 7 bases and J by 5 bases, leaving 11 bases between them. The CDR3 loop spans 13 amino acids. DNA of the CDR3: TGTGCCAGCAAGATCGGACAGACCGGGGAGCTGTTTTTT. Amino acid sequence: CASKIGQTGELFF.

V gene TRBV5-4 combines with J gene TRBJ1-2, with a weak D call TRBD1 (5 bases). V was trimmed by 5 bases and J by 0 bases, leaving 14 bases between them. This CDR3 has 15 residues. Germline V lookup: CDR1 SGHNT, CDR2 YYREEE (reference sequence). The CDR3 loop is CASSSQGTANYGYTF. The CDR3 coding sequence is TGTGCCAGCAGTTCCCAGGGAACCGCTAACTATGGCTACACCTTC. Variable domain in full (rest from reference TRBV5-4 and TRBJ1-2): ETGVTQSPTHLIKTRGQQVTLRCSSQSGHNTVSWYQQALGQGPQFIFQYYREEENGRGNFPPRFSGLQFPNYSSELNVNALELDDSALYLCASSSQGTANYGYTFGSGTRLTVV.

This clonotype has only a few counts. The genes are TRBV20-1 and TRBJ1-2, with D perhaps matching TRBD1 (5 bases). Trimming took off 6 bases at V and 7 bases at J, with 24 bases between the two ends. Germline CDR1 is DFQATT and CDR2 is SNEGSKA (reference sequence). The CDR3 contains 15 residues. The chain's CDR3 is CSAPGVRVGDGGYTF. For the CDR3, the DNA is TGCAGTGCCCCCGGCGTAAGAGTGGGGGATGGTGGCTACACCTTC.

The chain combines TRBV24-1 with TRBJ2-3, with 7 bases aligning to TRBD2. Trimming at V came to 1 base and at J to 6 bases, leaving 3 bases not matched to a gene. The germline gives CDR1 KGHDR, CDR2 SFDVKD. The CDR3 has 14 amino acids. CDR3 amino acids: CATSDFGRADTQYF. The DNA of the CDR3 is TGTGCCACCAGTGATTTTGGGAGGGCCGATACGCAGTATTTT.

This chain uses TRBV6-5 with TRBJ1-5, with TRBD1 as a possible D gene (5 bases). There are 17 residues in the CDR3. The V and J ends lost 0 bases and 5 bases respectively, with 17 bases between them. CDR1 is MNHEY, CDR2 SVGAGI, per germline. The CDR3 nucleotides are TGTGCCAGCAGTTACTCGTGGGAGGGGAATTCGGATCAGCCCCAGCATTTT. Protein sequence: CASSYSWEGNSDQPQHF.

The gene calls are TRBV7-2 and TRBJ2-2; a possible D gene is TRBD2 (6 bases). The CDR3 length is 14 residues. The germline V gene has CDR1 SGHTA and CDR2 FQGNSA. Trimming shortened V by 5 bases and J by 9 bases, and 16 bases separated the two germline ends. The CDR3 reads CASSPGLSSRELFF. CDR3 DNA: TGTGCCAGCAGCCCGGGACTGTCTTCCAGGGAGCTGTTTTTT.